This is a list of T cell receptor beta chains from one sample in a study of blood T cell repertoires in COVID-19. Sequencing used immunoSEQ multiplex PCR; TCRdb keeps in-frame clones, though not all of them. The data contain 65,000 to 90,000 clones, roughly nine tenths of them singletons. Sequences were obtained from peripheral blood. These receptors came from a man aged 30-40 years with acute or convalescent COVID-19. CDR3s include the opening cysteine and the closing phenylalanine or tryptophan. Each record gives: D gene, J gene, clone size, V gene, CDR3 protein, CDR3 DNA. D genes are given only for firm matches. A row's size may be missing; if present it is once, few, many or a size class.

D: TRBD1
J: TRBJ2-3
size: .
V: TRBV12-3/TRBV12-4
CDR3: CASSPRTGGTQYF
DNA: TGTGCCAGCAGTCCCCGGACAGGGGGAACGCAGTATTTT

D: .
J: TRBJ1-1
size: .
V: TRBV6-2/TRBV6-3
CDR3: CASSDSGNTEAFF
DNA: TGTGCCAGCAGCGATTCGGGGAACACTGAAGCTTTCTTT

D: TRBD1
J: TRBJ1-2
size: .
V: TRBV7-9
CDR3: CASSSLIGQGAYGYTF
DNA: TGTGCCAGCAGCTCTCTTATAGGACAGGGGGCCTATGGCTACACCTTC

D: TRBD2
J: TRBJ2-7
size: .
V: TRBV7-2
CDR3: CASSLARNPGGGGLYF
DNA: TGTGCCAGCAGCTTAGCTCGGAATCCCGGGGGCGGGGGGCTGTACTTC

D: TRBD1
J: TRBJ1-2
size: .
V: TRBV5-1
CDR3: CASSTGDYGYTF
DNA: TGCGCCAGCAGTACAGGGGACTATGGCTACACCTTC

D: TRBD1
J: TRBJ1-5
size: .
V: TRBV28
CDR3: CASTPLGQMNQPQHF
DNA: TGTGCCAGCACCCCGTTGGGACAGATGAATCAGCCCCAGCATTTT

D: .
J: TRBJ2-7
size: .
V: TRBV19
CDR3: CASTAPGLSYEQYF
DNA: TGTGCCAGCACGGCCCCGGGACTTTCCTACGAGCAGTACTTC

D: .
J: TRBJ1-6
size: .
V: TRBV30
CDR3: CAWNKNNSPLHF
DNA: TGTGCCTGGAACAAGAATAATTCACCCCTCCACTTT

D: TRBD1
J: TRBJ2-3
size: .
V: TRBV6-2/TRBV6-3
CDR3: CASSPYTGTGLRASRDTQYF
DNA: TGTGCCAGCAGCCCGTACACCGGGACAGGGCTAAGGGCTAGCAGAGATACGCAGTATTTT

D: .
J: TRBJ2-7
size: .
V: TRBV27
CDR3: CASRRGGDPYEQYF
DNA: TGTGCCAGCAGGAGGGGCGGGGACCCCTACGAGCAGTACTTC

D: TRBD1
J: TRBJ2-7
size: .
V: TRBV27
CDR3: CASSSPWTGEYEQYF
DNA: TGTGCCAGCAGTTCGCCTTGGACAGGGGAGTACGAGCAGTACTTC

D: TRBD2
J: TRBJ2-1
size: .
V: TRBV14
CDR3: CASRREDYNEQFF
DNA: TGTGCCAGCAGACGGGAGGACTACAATGAGCAGTTCTTC

D: TRBD1
J: TRBJ1-1
size: .
V: TRBV19
CDR3: CASTRTGNTEAFF
DNA: TGTGCCAGTACCCGGACAGGGAACACTGAAGCTTTCTTT

D: .
J: TRBJ2-3
size: few
V: TRBV29-1
CDR3: CSVEPGDWYTQYF
DNA: TGCAGCGTTGAGCCGGGAGATTGGTATACGCAGTATTTT

D: TRBD2
J: TRBJ2-7
size: .
V: TRBV6-6
CDR3: CASSKLAGGVYEQYF
DNA: TGTGCCAGCAGTAAACTAGCGGGAGGTGTCTACGAGCAGTACTTC

D: .
J: TRBJ1-5
size: .
V: TRBV28
CDR3: CASSQGFGVTQPQHF
DNA: TGTGCCAGCAGTCAGGGTTTTGGGGTAACTCAGCCCCAGCATTTT

D: .
J: TRBJ2-3
size: .
V: TRBV7-9
CDR3: CASSSYLNTQYF
DNA: TGTGCCAGCAGCTCCTACTTGAATACGCAGTATTTT

D: TRBD2
J: TRBJ2-3
size: once
V: TRBV27
CDR3: CASSISGRPSTDTQYF
DNA: TGTGCCAGCAGTATTAGCGGGAGGCCAAGCACAGATACGCAGTATTTT

D: .
J: TRBJ2-1
size: .
V: TRBV7-9
CDR3: CASSPGLEPYNEQFF
DNA: TGTGCCAGCAGCCCGGGACTCGAACCTTACAATGAGCAGTTCTTC

D: .
J: TRBJ2-7
size: .
V: TRBV5-1
CDR3: CASRIGVPSYEQYF
DNA: TGCGCCAGCAGAATCGGGGTCCCCTCCTACGAGCAGTACTTC

D: .
J: TRBJ1-4
size: .
V: TRBV11-2
CDR3: CASSLGRHNEKLFF
DNA: TGTGCCAGCAGCTTGGGCAGACATAATGAAAAACTGTTTTTT

D: .
J: TRBJ2-1
size: .
V: TRBV7-2
CDR3: CASREGGQAAHEQFF
DNA: TGTGCCAGCCGCGAGGGGGGGCAGGCCGCCCATGAGCAGTTCTTC

D: .
J: TRBJ2-5
size: .
V: TRBV11-2
CDR3: CASSPQETQYF
DNA: TGTGCCAGCAGCCCGCAAGAGACCCAGTACTTC

D: .
J: TRBJ2-7
size: .
V: TRBV28
CDR3: CAIHKQGVHEQYF
DNA: TGTGCCATCCATAAACAGGGAGTCCACGAGCAGTACTTC